These 28 T cell receptor beta chains were sequenced from one sample in a study of PD-L1 blockade in urothelial cancer. The data were produced by immunoSEQ multiplex PCR, yet TCRdb's version contains in-frame clones alone and is incomplete. Of over 100,000 clones in the sample, less than 85% were seen once. Time point: pretreatment peripheral blood. The sample here was PBMCs, taken around atezolizumab (anti-PD-L1) treatment. These receptors originate from a man aged 50 or older with urothelial cancer.

V gene TRBV27 combines with J gene TRBJ1-1; 7 bases match TRBD1. V lost 6 bases, J lost 7 bases, and 5 bases stayed unmatched. The CDR3 extends over 12 amino acids. Germline V lookup: CDR1 MNHEY, CDR2 SMNVEV (reference sequence). CDR3 amino acids: CASRRTGGEAFF. As DNA, the CDR3 is TGTGCCAGCAGGAGGACAGGCGGTGAAGCTTTCTTT.

The CDR3 loop reads CASSLVRGSNTEAFF. The CDR3 region has the DNA TGTGCCAGCAGTTTAGTTCGAGGGTCGAACACTGAAGCTTTCTTT. The chain uses TRBV28 and TRBJ1-1; no clear D gene. Trimming shortened V by 2 bases and J by 1 base, and 11 bases separated the two germline ends. The length of the CDR3 is 15 residues. Germline V lookup: CDR1 MDHEN, CDR2 SYDVKM.

This chain joins TRBV7-9 and TRBJ2-3; D is undetermined. Between the trimmed V and J ends, which lost 3 bases and 1 base, there was a span of 8 bases. The CDR3 spans 14 residues. Germline CDR1 and CDR2: SEHNR and FQNEAQ (reference sequence). The CDR3 coding sequence is TGTGCCAGCAGCTTTTCATCAGGCACAGATACGCAGTATTTT. As protein: CASSFSSGTDTQYF.

The genes are TRBV2 and TRBJ1-1, with 10 bases aligning to TRBD1. V was clipped by 1 base and J by 6 bases; unmatched bases: 14. From germline, CDR1 is SNHLY and CDR2 FYNNEI. The CDR3 covers 18 residues. CDR3 in amino acids: CASSEEAPGQGWIAEAFF. The CDR3, as DNA: TGTGCCAGCAGTGAAGAGGCACCGGGACAGGGGTGGATAGCTGAAGCTTTCTTT.

The chain carries TRBV9 and TRBJ2-1; possible D gene TRBD2, 6 bases. The CDR3 consists of 15 residues. Germline values: CDR1 SGDLS, CDR2 YYNGEE. V lost 0 bases, J lost 9 bases, and 16 bases lay in between. The CDR3 sequence: CASSVEYAGGREQFF. The DNA for the CDR3 is TGTGCCAGCAGCGTAGAATACGCCGGAGGGCGTGAGCAGTTCTTC.

Only a few counts were recorded for this clone. This chain connects TRBV2 to TRBJ2-1, with TRBD1 matching 9 bases. Unmatched junction bases numbered 11, after V lost 7 bases and J lost 7 bases. The CDR3 runs 15 residues. Germline V gives CDR1 SNHLY, CDR2 FYNNEI. This chain's CDR3 is CASNGGTGYNNEQFF. The CDR3 nucleotides read TGTGCCAGCAATGGCGGGACAGGGTACAATAATGAGCAGTTCTTC.

The chain joins TRBV11-3 to TRBJ1-1, with a tentative D call TRBD1 (6 bases). Trimming removed 5 bases at V and 6 bases at J, with 19 bases between. The CDR3 sequence is 15 residues long. The germline CDR1 and CDR2 sequences are SGHNT and YENEEA. CDR3 protein: CASSGGVAGAAEAFF. As DNA, the CDR3 is TGTGCCAGCAGCGGGGGGGTGGCAGGGGCGGCTGAAGCTTTCTTT. Complete variable domain (other parts from reference TRBV11-3 and TRBJ1-1): EAGVVQSPRYKIIEKKQPVAFWCNPISGHNTLYWYLQNLGQGPELLIRYENEEAVDDSQLPKDRFSAERLKGVDSTLKIQPAELGDSAVYLCASSGGVAGAAEAFFGQGTRLTVV.

The V call is TRBV5-1, the J call TRBJ2-7; 7 bases align to TRBD1. V lost 4 bases to trimming and J lost 7 bases; unmatched junction nucleotides: 11. Germline V gene data show CDR1 as SGHRS and CDR2 as YFSETQ. The CDR3 loop spans 14 amino acids. The CDR3 bases are TGCGCCAGCAGCCCCTGGGACAGCGTGATTGAGCAGTACTTC. This codes for CASSPWDSVIEQYF.

The chain joins TRBV27 to TRBJ1-1; D perhaps matches TRBD1 (6 bases). Germline values: CDR1 MNHEY, CDR2 SMNVEV (reference sequence). V lost 6 bases to trimming and J lost 0 bases, with 11 bases between them. There are 14 residues in the CDR3. Here the CDR3 DNA reads TGTGCCAGCAGAACGGACAGCGTGAACACTGAAGCTTTCTTT. It specifies CASRTDSVNTEAFF.

This chain joins TRBV5-4 and TRBJ1-1; TRBD1 matches 8 bases. There are 14 residues in the CDR3. V lost 5 bases and J lost 5; bases outside the gene matches: 8. The germline V gene has CDR1 SGHNT and CDR2 YYREEE (reference sequence). The CDR3 loop reads CASRGDRGETEAFF. For the CDR3, the DNA is TGTGCCAGCAGAGGCGACAGGGGTGAAACTGAAGCTTTCTTT.

The rearrangement links TRBV15 to TRBJ1-3; 11 bases align to TRBD1. This CDR3 has 14 residues. V was clipped by 3 bases and J by 7 bases; unmatched bases: 2. Germline V gene data show CDR1 as LNHNV and CDR2 as YYDKDF (reference sequence). The CDR3, as DNA: TGTGCCACCAGCAGGGACAGGGGGCTCAACACCATATATTTT. As protein: CATSRDRGLNTIYF. Full variable domain (rest looked up from reference TRBV15 and TRBJ1-3): DAMVIQNPRYQVTQFGKPVTLSCSQTLNHNVMYWYQQKSSQAPKLLFHYYDKDFNNEADTPDNFQSRRPNTSFCFLDIRSPGLGDTAMYLCATSRDRGLNTIYFGEGSWLTVV.

J is TRBJ1-2 and V is TRBV28, with 7 bases lining up with TRBD1. The CDR3 is 13 residues long. CDR1 is MDHEN and CDR2 is SYDVKM in the germline V gene. With V trimmed by 5 bases and J by 2 bases, 2 bases remained unmatched. DNA of the CDR3: TGTGCCAGCAGTCCGGGACAGAACTATGGCTACACCTTC. It yields the protein CASSPGQNYGYTF.

The chain joins TRBV6-1 to TRBJ2-1, with 7 bases identical to TRBD1. V shed 5 bases, J shed 1 base, and the junction held 2 bases outside the gene matches. CDR3 size: 14 residues. The germline gives CDR1 MNHNS, CDR2 SASEGT. This CDR3 reads CASSLGQSYNEQFF. The CDR3 region has the DNA TGTGCCAGCAGTCTGGGACAGTCCTACAATGAGCAGTTCTTC.

The chain joins TRBV5-1 to TRBJ1-5, with D tentatively TRBD1 (6 bases). The length of the CDR3 is 16 residues. V was clipped by 4 bases and J by 0 bases, with 14 bases between them. Germline CDR1 reads SGHRS; CDR2 reads YFSETQ. The CDR3 is CASSPGGANSNQPQHF. The CDR3 coding sequence is TGCGCCAGCAGCCCCGGGGGGGCCAATAGCAATCAGCCCCAGCATTTT.

The chain recombines TRBV10-1 with TRBJ2-1; 10 nucleotides agree with TRBD2. J lost 2 bases, V lost 3 bases, and 4 bases had no gene match. This CDR3 contains 16 residues. The germline gives CDR1 WNHNN, CDR2 SYGVQD (reference sequence). The CDR3 coding sequence is TGCGCCAGCAGTGATAGGACTAGCGGACCCTACAATGAGCAGTTCTTC. This codes for CASSDRTSGPYNEQFF.

The genes are TRBV7-3 and TRBJ2-2; TRBD1 agrees at 7 bases. J was trimmed by 0 bases and V by 2 bases; bases with no gene match: 0. The CDR3 loop spans 15 amino acids. Germline V CDR1 and CDR2: SGHTA, FQGTGA. The CDR3, as DNA: TGTGCCAGCAGCTTACAGGGGGCGAACACCGGGGAGCTGTTTTTT. It is translated as CASSLQGANTGELFF.

The chain recombines TRBV11-3 with TRBJ2-4; weak D call: TRBD2 (7 bases). Germline V gene sequence: CDR1 SGHNT, CDR2 YENEEA. This CDR3 spans 15 amino acids. V was shortened by 4 bases and J by 4 bases, with 14 bases between the two germline ends. CDR3 sequence (DNA): TGTGCCAGCAGCTCCACGGGGGGCCCAAAAAACATTCAGTACTTC. Residues: CASSSTGGPKNIQYF.

The chain links TRBV27 to TRBJ2-3, with 8 nucleotides matching TRBD1. With 5 bases clipped from V and 0 bases from J, the junction kept 7 bases outside the gene matches. The germline V gene has CDR1 MNHEY and CDR2 SMNVEV (reference sequence). CDR3 length: 16 amino acids. CDR3 in amino acids: CASSLTRDRSTDTQYF. DNA for the CDR3: TGTGCCAGCAGTCTAACTCGGGACAGGAGCACAGATACGCAGTATTTT.

V gene TRBV2 combines with J gene TRBJ2-7; TRBD1 matches at 12 bases. CDR1 SNHLY and CDR2 FYNNEI come from the germline V gene. Unmatched junction bases numbered 5, after V lost 10 bases and J lost 4 bases. The CDR3 contains 13 residues. The DNA of the CDR3 is TGTGCCACCGGGACAGGGGGCATTTACGAGCAGTACTTC. Residues: CATGTGGIYEQYF.

The J gene is TRBJ2-2, the V gene TRBV5-1; D ambiguous. Germline V lookup: CDR1 SGHRS, CDR2 YFSETQ. Deletions cut 2 bases from V and 7 bases from J, with 6 bases between. The CDR3 loop spans 12 amino acids. The CDR3 DNA sequence: TGCGCCAGCAGCTTTCCCATCGGGGAGCTGTTTTTT. This gives the protein CASSFPIGELFF.

This chain links TRBV5-4 with TRBJ2-7, with 13 bases identical to TRBD2. CDR1 SGHNT and CDR2 YYREEE come from the germline V gene (reference sequence). Trimming cost V 0 bases and J 4 bases; bases outside gene matches: 4. CDR3 length equals 16 residues. The CDR3 sequence is CASSLGRTSGSYEQYF. The CDR3 DNA reads as TGTGCCAGCAGCTTGGGTAGGACTAGCGGGAGTTACGAGCAGTACTTC.

The rearrangement uses TRBV5-5 and TRBJ2-6; D gene uncertain. Germline V gene data show CDR1 as SGHKS and CDR2 as YYEKEE (reference sequence). This CDR3 is 15 amino acids long. V was trimmed by 6 bases and J by 1 base, leaving 11 bases between them. The CDR3 bases are TGTGCCAGCACTCTTTCGTTATCTGGGGCCAACGTCCTGACTTTC. Translated, it gives CASTLSLSGANVLTF.

The chain couples TRBV11-2 to TRBJ1-2; 7 bases align to TRBD1. Germline-derived CDR1 and CDR2 are SGHAT and FQNNGV. The CDR3 extends over 17 amino acids. V was clipped by 5 bases and J by 4 bases; unmatched bases: 16. The CDR3 bases are TGTGCCAGCAGCCTAACCGGACTCAGGGGGATCTTCTATGGCTACACCTTC. Translated: CASSLTGLRGIFYGYTF.

This rearrangement joins TRBV20-1 to TRBJ1-1; D ambiguous. The CDR3 covers 11 residues. Germline values: CDR1 DFQATT, CDR2 SNEGSKA (reference sequence). Trimming removed 5 bases from V and 4 bases from J, with 8 bases in between. The CDR3 DNA is TGCAGTGCTTCCCGGGGCACTGAAGCTTTCTTT. Its protein is CSASRGTEAFF.

The chain links TRBV28 to TRBJ2-7; D gene unclear. V was shortened by 2 bases and J by 4 bases, with 18 bases between the two germline ends. The CDR3 consists of 16 residues. CDR1 is MDHEN and CDR2 is SYDVKM in the germline V gene. The CDR3 DNA follows: TGTGCCAGCAGTTTAGGTGCGGTCGGCCGATATTACGAGCAGTACTTC. Amino acids: CASSLGAVGRYYEQYF.

The V and J genes are TRBV7-8 and TRBJ2-7, with 7 bases lining up with TRBD1. This CDR3 is built from 13 residues. CDR1 and CDR2 from the germline V gene are SGHVS and FQNEAQ. Trimming removed 6 bases from V and 6 bases from J; junction bases left unmatched: 8. Written as DNA, the CDR3 is TGTGCCAGCAGTCCTACAGGGGCCGGCGAGCAGTACTTC. This gives the protein CASSPTGAGEQYF.

V is TRBV18 and J is TRBJ1-3; D not resolved. Deletions cut 3 bases from V and 0 bases from J, with 9 bases between. The germline V gene encodes CDR1 KGHSH and CDR2 LQKENI. The CDR3 contains 15 residues. CDR3 residues: CASSPTDNSGNTIYF. As DNA, the CDR3 is TGTGCCAGCTCACCTACAGATAACTCTGGAAACACCATATATTTT. Drawing the rest from reference TRBV18 and TRBJ1-3, the complete variable domain is NAGVMQNPRHLVRRRGQEARLRCSPMKGHSHVYWYRQLPEEGLKFMVYLQKENIIDESGMPKERFSAEFPKEGPSILRIQQVVRGDSAAYFCASSPTDNSGNTIYFGEGSWLTVV.

In this sample, this clone turned up a few times. This chain connects TRBV30 to TRBJ1-1, with a tentative D call TRBD1 (6 bases). The germline CDR1 and CDR2 sequences are GTSNPN and SVGIG (reference sequence). The CDR3 extends over 12 amino acids. V lost 8 bases to trimming and J lost 5 bases, with 15 bases between them. In DNA form, the CDR3 reads TGTGCCGGGAACAGGGCGAGGACTGAAGCTTTCTTT. Protein sequence: CAGNRARTEAFF.